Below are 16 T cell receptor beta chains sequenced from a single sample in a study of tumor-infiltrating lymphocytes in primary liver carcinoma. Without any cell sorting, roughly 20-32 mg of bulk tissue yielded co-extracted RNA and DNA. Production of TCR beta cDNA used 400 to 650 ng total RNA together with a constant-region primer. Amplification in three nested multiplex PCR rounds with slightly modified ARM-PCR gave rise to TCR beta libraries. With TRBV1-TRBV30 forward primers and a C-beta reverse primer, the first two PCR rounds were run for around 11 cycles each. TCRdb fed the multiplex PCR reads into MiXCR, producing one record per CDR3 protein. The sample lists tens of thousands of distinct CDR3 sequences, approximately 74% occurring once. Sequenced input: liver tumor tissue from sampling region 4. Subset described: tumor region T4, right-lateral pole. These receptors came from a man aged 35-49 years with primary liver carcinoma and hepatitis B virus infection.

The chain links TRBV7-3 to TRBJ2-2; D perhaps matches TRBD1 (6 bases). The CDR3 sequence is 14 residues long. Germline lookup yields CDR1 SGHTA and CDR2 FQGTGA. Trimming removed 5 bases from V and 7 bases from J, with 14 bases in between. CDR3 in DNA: TGTGCCAGCAGCAAAGACAGGTCCGACGGGGAGCTGTTTTTT. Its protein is CASSKDRSDGELFF.

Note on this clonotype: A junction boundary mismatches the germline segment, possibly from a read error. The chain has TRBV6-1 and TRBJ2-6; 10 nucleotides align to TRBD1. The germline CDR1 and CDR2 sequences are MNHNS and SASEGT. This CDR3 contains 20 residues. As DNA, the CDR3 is TGTACCAGCAGTGAAGAGGATGCGGGGACAGGGGTATCGGGGGCCAACGTCCTGACTTTC. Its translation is CTSSEEDAGTGVSGANVLTF.

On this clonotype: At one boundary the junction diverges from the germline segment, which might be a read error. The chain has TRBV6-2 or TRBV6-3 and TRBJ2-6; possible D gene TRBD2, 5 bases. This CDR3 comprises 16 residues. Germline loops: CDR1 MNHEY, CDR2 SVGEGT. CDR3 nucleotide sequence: TGTCCCAGCAGTTTAGGTCGGGGAACTGGGGCCAACGTCCTGACTTTC. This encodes CPSSLGRGTGANVLTF.

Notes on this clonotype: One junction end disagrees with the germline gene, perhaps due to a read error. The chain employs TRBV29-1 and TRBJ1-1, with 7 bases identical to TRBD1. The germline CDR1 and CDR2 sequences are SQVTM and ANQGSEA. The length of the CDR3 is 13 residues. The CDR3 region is CSVLLREGAEAFF. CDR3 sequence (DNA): TGCAGCGTACTCCTCAGGGAGGGGGCTGAAGCCTTCTTT. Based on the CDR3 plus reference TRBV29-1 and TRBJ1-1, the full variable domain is SAVISQKPSRDICQRGTSLTIQCQVDSQVTMMFWYRQQPGQSLTLIATANQGSEATYESGFVIDKFPISRPNLTFSTLTVSNMSPEDSSIYLCSVLLREGAEAFFGQGTRLTVV.

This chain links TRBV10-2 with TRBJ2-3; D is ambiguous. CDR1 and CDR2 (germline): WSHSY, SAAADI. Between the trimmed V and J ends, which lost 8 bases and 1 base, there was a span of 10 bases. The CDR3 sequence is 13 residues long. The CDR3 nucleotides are TGCGCCAGCGGGAATGTGCGCACAGATACGCAGTATTTT. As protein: CASGNVRTDTQYF.

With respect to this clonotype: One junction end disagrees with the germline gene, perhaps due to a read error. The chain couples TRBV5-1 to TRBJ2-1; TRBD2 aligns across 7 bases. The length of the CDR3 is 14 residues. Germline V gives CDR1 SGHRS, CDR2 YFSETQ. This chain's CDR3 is CASSSGTNANEQFF. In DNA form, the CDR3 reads TGCGCCAGTAGCTCAGGGACTAACGCCAATGAGCAGTTCTTC.

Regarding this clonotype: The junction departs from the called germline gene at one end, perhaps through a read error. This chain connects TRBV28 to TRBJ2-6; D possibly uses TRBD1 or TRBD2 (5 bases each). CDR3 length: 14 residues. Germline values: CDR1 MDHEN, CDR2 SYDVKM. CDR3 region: CASNRGSGTNVLTF. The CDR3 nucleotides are TGTGCCAGTAACCGGGGCTCTGGGACCAACGTCCTGACTTTC.

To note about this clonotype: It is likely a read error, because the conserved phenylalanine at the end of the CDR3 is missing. CDR3 residues: CASGPGRGGELFL. The CDR3 DNA sequence: TGTGCCAGCGGTCCAGGGCGGGGCGGGGAGCTGTTTCTT. The genes are TRBV12-3 or TRBV12-4 and TRBJ2-2; the D gene is possibly TRBD2 (6 bases). CDR3 length: 13 residues. Trimming removed 8 bases from V and 7 bases from J, with 14 bases in between.

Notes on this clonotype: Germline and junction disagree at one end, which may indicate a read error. CDR3 protein: CARNPLGAYEQYF. CDR3 in DNA: TGTGCCAGAAATCCACTCGGCGCCTACGAACAGTACTTC. The chain combines TRBV6-5 with TRBJ2-7, with unresolved D. The CDR3 length is 13 residues. Germline values: CDR1 MNHEY, CDR2 SVGAGI.

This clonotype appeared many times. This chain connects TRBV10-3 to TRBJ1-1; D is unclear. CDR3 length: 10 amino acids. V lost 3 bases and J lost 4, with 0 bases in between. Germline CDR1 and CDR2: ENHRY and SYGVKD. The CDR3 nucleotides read TGTGCCATCAGTGACACTGAAGCTTTCTTT. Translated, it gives CAISDTEAFF.

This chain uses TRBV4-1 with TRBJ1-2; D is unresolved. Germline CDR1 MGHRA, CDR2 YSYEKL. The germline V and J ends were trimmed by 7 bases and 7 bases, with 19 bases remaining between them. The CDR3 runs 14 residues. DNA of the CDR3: TGCGCCAGCACCCAGGAGGGCCCGGCGTTTGGCTACACCTTC. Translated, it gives CASTQEGPAFGYTF.

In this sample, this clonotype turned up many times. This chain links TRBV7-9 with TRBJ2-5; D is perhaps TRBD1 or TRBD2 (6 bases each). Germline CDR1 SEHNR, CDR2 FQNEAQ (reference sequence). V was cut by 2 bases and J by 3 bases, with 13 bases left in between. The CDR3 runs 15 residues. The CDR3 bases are TGTGCCAGCAGCTTAAGGGGGGCTCTTGAAGAGACCCAGTACTTC. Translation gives CASSLRGALEETQYF.

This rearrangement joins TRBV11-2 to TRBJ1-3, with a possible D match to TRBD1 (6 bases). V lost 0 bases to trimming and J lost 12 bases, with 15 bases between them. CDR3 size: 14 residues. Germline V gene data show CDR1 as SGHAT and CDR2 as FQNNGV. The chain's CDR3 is CASSLEAGRDIIYF. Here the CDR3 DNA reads TGTGCCAGCAGCTTAGAAGCGGGGCGGGACATCATATATTTT.

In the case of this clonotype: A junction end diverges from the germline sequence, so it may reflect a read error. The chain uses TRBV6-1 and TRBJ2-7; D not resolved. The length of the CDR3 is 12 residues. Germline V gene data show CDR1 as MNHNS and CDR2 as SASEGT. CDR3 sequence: CASSRLFYELYF. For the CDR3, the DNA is TGTGCCAGCAGTCGTTTATTCTACGAGCTGTACTTC.

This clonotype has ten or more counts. The CDR3 protein is CSVRDRGEYEQYF. The CDR3 DNA reads as TGCAGCGTCCGGGACAGGGGGGAGTACGAGCAGTACTTC. The rearrangement uses TRBV29-1 and TRBJ2-7, with 11 nucleotides matching TRBD1. Trimming cost V 6 bases and J 4 bases; bases outside gene matches: 5. Germline V gene sequence: CDR1 SQVTM, CDR2 ANQGSEA. CDR3 length equals 13 residues.

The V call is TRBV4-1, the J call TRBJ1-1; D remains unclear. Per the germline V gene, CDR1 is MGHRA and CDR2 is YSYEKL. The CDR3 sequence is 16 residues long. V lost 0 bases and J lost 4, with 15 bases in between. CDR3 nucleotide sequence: TGCGCCAGCAGCCAAGAACCCGAGAACCCTAGCACTGAAGCTTTCTTT. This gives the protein CASSQEPENPSTEAFF.